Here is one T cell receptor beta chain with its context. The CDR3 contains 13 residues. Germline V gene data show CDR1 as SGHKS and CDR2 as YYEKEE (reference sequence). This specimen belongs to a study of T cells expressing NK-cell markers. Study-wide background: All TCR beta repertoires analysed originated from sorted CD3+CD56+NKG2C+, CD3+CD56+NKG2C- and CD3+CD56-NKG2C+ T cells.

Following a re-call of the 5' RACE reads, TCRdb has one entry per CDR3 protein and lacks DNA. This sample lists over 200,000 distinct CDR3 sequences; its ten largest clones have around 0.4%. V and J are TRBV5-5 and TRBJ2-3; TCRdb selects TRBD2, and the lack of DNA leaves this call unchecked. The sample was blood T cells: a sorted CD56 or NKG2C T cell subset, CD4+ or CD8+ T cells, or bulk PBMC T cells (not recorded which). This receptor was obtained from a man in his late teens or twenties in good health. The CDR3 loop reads CASSFPGLHTQYF.